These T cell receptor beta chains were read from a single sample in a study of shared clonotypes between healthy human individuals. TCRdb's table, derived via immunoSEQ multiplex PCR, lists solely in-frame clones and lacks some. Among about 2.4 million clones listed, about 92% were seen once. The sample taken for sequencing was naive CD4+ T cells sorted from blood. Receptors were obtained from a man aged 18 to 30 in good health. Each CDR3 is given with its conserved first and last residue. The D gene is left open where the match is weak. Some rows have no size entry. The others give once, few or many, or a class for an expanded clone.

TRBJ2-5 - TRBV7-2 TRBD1 TGTGCCAGCTCCTCACAGGGGGCACGGGAGACCCAGTACTTC CASSSQGARETQYF
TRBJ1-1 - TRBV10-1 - TGCGCCAGCAGTGAGTCGGGCTGGCAGGGAATTACTGAAGCTTTCTTT CASSESGWQGITEAFF
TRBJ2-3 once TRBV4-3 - TGCGCCAGCAGCCGCGGACTAGGGGGAACAGATACGCAGTATTTT CASSRGLGGTDTQYF
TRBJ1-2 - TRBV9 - TGTGCCAGCAGCGTAGAGGGGCGGGGGAGAGCTAACTATGGCTACACCTTC CASSVEGRGRANYGYTF
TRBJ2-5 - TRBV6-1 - TGTGCCAGCAGACTAGGCGGTGGGGAGACCCAGTACTTC CASRLGGGETQYF
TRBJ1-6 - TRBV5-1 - TGCGCCAGCAGCTTGGCGATGGCGGCCAATTCACCCCTCCACTTT CASSLAMAANSPLHF
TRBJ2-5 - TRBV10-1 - TGCGCCAGCAGTGAAAACAGGGTCGGGGAGACCCAGTACTTC CASSENRVGETQYF
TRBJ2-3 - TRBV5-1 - TGCGCCAGCAGCCCGGGACTGGTAACAGATACGCAGTATTTT CASSPGLVTDTQYF
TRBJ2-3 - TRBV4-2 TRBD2 TGTGCCAGCAGCCAAGAGTACCGTAGCGGGGTCGATACGCAGTATTTT CASSQEYRSGVDTQYF
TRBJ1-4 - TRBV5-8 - TGTGCCAGCACCCCCGCGGGGGGGAAACTGTTTTTT CASTPAGGKLFF
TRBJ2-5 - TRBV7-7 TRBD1 TGTGCTAGCAGCTTAGCGAGGGGGCCCCAAGAGACCCAGTACTTC CASSLARGPQETQYF
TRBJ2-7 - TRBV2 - TGTGCCAGCCAAAGGGACGGAGCCTCCTACGAGCAGTACTTC CASQRDGASYEQYF
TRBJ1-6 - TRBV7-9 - TGTGCCAGCAGCTTAGCCTGGACAGAATATAATTCACCCCTCCACTTT CASSLAWTEYNSPLHF
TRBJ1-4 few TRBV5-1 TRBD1 TGCGCCAGCAGCTTAGGACAGGGGAATGAAAAACTGTTTTTT CASSLGQGNEKLFF
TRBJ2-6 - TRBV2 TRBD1 TGTGCCAGCAGCGGACAGGGTGCCGGGGCCAACGTCCTGACTTTC CASSGQGAGANVLTF
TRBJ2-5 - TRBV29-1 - TGCAGCGTTGGAGGGATCGGCCAAGAGACCCAGTACTTC CSVGGIGQETQYF
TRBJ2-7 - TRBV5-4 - TGTGCCAGCAGCTTGGGGGCCGAAACCTACGAGCAGTACTTC CASSLGAETYEQYF
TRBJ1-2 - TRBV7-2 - TGTGCCAGCAGCTTTAACAGGGAGGGCTACACCTTC CASSFNREGYTF
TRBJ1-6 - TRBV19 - TGTGCCAGTAGTATTCAACAGTCTAATTCACCCCTCCACTTT CASSIQQSNSPLHF
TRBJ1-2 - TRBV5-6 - TGTGCCAGCAGCTTGTTAGGCCCGCTTTGGGGCTACACCTTC CASSLLGPLWGYTF
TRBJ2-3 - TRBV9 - TGTGCCAGCAGCGTAGTCGGGGAAACAGATACGCAGTATTTT CASSVVGETDTQYF
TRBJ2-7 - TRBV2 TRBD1 TGTGCCAGCAGCGGGACAGGGACCTCCTACGAGCAGTACTTC CASSGTGTSYEQYF
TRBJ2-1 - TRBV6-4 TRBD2 TGTGCCAGCAGTCGTACCGGGACTAGCGGGAGTAATGAGCAGTTCTTC CASSRTGTSGSNEQFF
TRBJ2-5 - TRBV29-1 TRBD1 TGCAGCGTTGACCAGGACAGGGGTACCGAGACCCAGTACTTC CSVDQDRGTETQYF
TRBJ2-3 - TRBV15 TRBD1 TGTGCCACCAGCGGGACAGGGCCCGCGCGACGCACAGATACGCAGTATTTT CATSGTGPARRTDTQYF
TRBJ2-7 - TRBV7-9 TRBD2 TGTGCCAGCAGCTTAACCGGACTAGCGGGAGCAGAAGAGCAGTACTTC CASSLTGLAGAEEQYF
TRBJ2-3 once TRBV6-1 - TGTGCCAGCATACATTCTAGCACAGATACGCAGTATTTT CASIHSSTDTQYF
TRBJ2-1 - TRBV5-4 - TGTGCCAGCAGCTTGGTGGCGGAGACCTACAATGAGCAGTTCTTC CASSLVAETYNEQFF
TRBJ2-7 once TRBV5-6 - TGTGCCAGCAGCCCGTTGGGACCGCAGAGCTCCTACGAGCAGTACTTC CASSPLGPQSSYEQYF
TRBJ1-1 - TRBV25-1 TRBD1 TGTGCCAGAGGGACAGCCTTGAACACTGAAGCTTTCTTT CARGTALNTEAFF
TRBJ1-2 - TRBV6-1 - TGTGCCAGCAGTGAATCCGGGATCTATGGCTACACCTTC CASSESGIYGYTF
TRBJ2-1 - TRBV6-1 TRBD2 TGTGCCAGCAGCCCCTCGTGGCGGGGGGGCTTCTTC CASSPSWRGGFF
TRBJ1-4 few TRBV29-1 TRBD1 TGCAGCGCACGGACAGGGTTTACGAAAAAACTGTTTTTT CSARTGFTKKLFF
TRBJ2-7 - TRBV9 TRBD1 TGTGCCAGCAGCGTAGGGTGGACAGGGAGCTACGAGCAGTACTTC CASSVGWTGSYEQYF
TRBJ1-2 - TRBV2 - TGTGCCAGCAAAACGACAGCTAACTATGGCTACACCTTC CASKTTANYGYTF
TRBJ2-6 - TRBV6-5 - TGTGCCAGCAGTTACTGGGGTTCAGGGGCCAACGTCCTGACTTTC CASSYWGSGANVLTF
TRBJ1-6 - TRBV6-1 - TGTGCCACCGGGGGCTCCTATAATTCACCCCTCCACTTT CATGGSYNSPLHF
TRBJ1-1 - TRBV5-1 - TGCGCCAGCAGTCCGGGGATAAACACTGAAGCTTTCTTT CASSPGINTEAFF
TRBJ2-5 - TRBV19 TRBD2 TGTGCCAGTAGGAGGGGAGGGCAAGAGACCCAGTACTTC CASRRGGQETQYF
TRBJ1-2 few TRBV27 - TGTGCCAGCAGCTCAGACAGGAACTATGGCTACACCTTC CASSSDRNYGYTF
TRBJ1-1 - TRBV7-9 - TGTGCCAGCAGCTTATCGGGGGGCGGTGGGAACACTGAAGCTTTCTTT CASSLSGGGGNTEAFF
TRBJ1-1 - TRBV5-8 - TGTGCCAGCAGACCGGGACACTGGAACACTGAAGCTTTCTTT CASRPGHWNTEAFF
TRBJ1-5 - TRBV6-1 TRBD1 TGTGCCAGCAGGATTTCTGGGGACAGGTTGCAGCCCCAGCATTTT CASRISGDRLQPQHF
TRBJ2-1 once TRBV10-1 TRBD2 TGCGCCAGCAGTGACGGCGGGAGGAGTGGGGATGAGCAGTTCTTC CASSDGGRSGDEQFF
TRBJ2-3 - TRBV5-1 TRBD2 TGCGCCAGCAGCTTGGTGGCGGGGGACTTCACAGATACGCAGTATTTT CASSLVAGDFTDTQYF
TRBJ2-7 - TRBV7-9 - TGTGCCAGCAGCTACGCCGAGGCAGGGGGAGGCTACGAGCAGTACTTC CASSYAEAGGGYEQYF
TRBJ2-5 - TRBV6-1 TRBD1 TGTGCCAGCAGTGTATGGACAGGGGGCTTCGAGACCCAGTACTTC CASSVWTGGFETQYF
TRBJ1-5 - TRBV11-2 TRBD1 TGTGCCAGCAGCTCTCAGGGGGCTCAGCCCCAGCATTTT CASSSQGAQPQHF
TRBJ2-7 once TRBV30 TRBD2 TGTGCCTGGAGCCCTTTGGCGGGAGAGACGACTAGTCGTTCCTACGAGCAGTACTTC CAWSPLAGETTSRSYEQYF